These 2 T cell receptor beta chains came from one sample sequenced in a study of control samples from healthy donors and cancer patients. The assay was immunoSEQ multiplex PCR, and TCRdb's table has in-frame clones only and misses some. The sample has about 120,000 clones; roughly 90% are singletons. Sequencing was carried out using PBMCs. The source is a woman aged 60-75 years with lung cancer.

V is TRBV11-3 and J is TRBJ1-1; D ambiguous. V lost 3 bases to trimming and J lost 1 base, with 6 bases between them. This CDR3 has 13 amino acids. Germline V gene sequence: CDR1 SGHNT, CDR2 YENEEA. The CDR3 loop reads CASSFWRNTEAFF. The DNA of the CDR3 is TGTGCCAGCAGCTTTTGGAGGAACACTGAAGCTTTCTTT.

In this sample, this clone turned up a few times. The CDR3 DNA is TGTGCCAGTAGTCCCGACAGGACAGCGTACGGCTACACCTTC. Protein product: CASSPDRTAYGYTF. The J gene is TRBJ1-2, the V gene TRBV19, with a tentative D call TRBD1 (6 bases). Trimming cost V 5 bases and J 8 bases, with 18 bases left between them. This CDR3 is built from 14 residues. Germline V gene lookup returns CDR1 LNHDA and CDR2 SQIVND (reference sequence).